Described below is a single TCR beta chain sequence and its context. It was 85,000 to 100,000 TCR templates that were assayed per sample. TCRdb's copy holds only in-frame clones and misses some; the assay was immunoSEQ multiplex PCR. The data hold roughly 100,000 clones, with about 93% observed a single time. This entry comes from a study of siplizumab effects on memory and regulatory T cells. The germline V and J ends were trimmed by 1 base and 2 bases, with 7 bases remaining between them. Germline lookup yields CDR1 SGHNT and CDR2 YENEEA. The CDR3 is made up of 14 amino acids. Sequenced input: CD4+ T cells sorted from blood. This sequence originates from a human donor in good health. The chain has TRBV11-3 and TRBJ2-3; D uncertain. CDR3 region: CASSLGSVTDTQYF. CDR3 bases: TGTGCCAGCAGCTTAGGCAGCGTCACAGATACGCAGTATTTT.